Listed here is a single T cell receptor (beta chain). Its specificity is not known. Template material for amplifying TCR beta CDR3 regions consisted of RNA transcripts. RT-PCR in the first round (using the HTBI primer set) targeted the TCR CDR3. TCRdb re-analysed the multiplex PCR reads in MiXCR, keeping a single row per CDR3 protein. This table has about 610,000 distinct CDR3 sequences, 40% to 55% appearing once. This sample stems from a study of T cells in Graves' hyperthyroidism and ophthalmopathy. Regarding the study as a whole: Most clonotypes expanded in the thyroid (above 0.001) were also present in blood.

The CDR3 length is 13 residues. Germline CDR1 and CDR2: MRHNA and SNTAGT. The V and J ends lost 3 bases and 6 bases respectively, with 10 bases between them. V is TRBV6-4 and J is TRBJ2-3; D is unresolved. The material sequenced was peripheral blood or thyroid tissue (not recorded which). The sequence was collected from a woman aged 18-30 years with Graves' hyperthyroidism. This chain's CDR3 is CASSEQKPDTQYF. The CDR3 nucleotides read TGTGCCAGCAGTGAACAGAAGCCCGATACGCAGTATTTT.